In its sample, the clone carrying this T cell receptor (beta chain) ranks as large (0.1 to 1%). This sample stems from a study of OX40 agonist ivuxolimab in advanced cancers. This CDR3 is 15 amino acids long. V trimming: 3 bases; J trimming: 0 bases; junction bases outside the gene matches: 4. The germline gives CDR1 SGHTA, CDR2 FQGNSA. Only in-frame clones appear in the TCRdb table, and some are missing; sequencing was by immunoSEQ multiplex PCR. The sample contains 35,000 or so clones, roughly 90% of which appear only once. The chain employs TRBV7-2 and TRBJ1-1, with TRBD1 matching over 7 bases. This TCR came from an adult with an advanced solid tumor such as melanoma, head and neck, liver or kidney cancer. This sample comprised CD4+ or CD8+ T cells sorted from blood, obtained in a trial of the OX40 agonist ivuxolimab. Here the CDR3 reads CASSFSDRLNTEAFF. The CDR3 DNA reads TGTGCCAGCAGCTTTTCGGACAGGCTGAACACTGAAGCTTTCTTT.